These 26 T cell receptor beta chains share one sample of origin, sequenced in a study of OX40 agonist ivuxolimab in advanced cancers. Clones were sequenced by immunoSEQ multiplex PCR, and TCRdb holds only the in-frame ones, with some missing. The repertoire holds around 72,000 clones, with around 91% as singletons. The specimen comprised CD4+ or CD8+ T cells sorted from blood, sampled in a trial of the OX40 agonist ivuxolimab. The receptors come from an adult with an advanced solid tumor such as melanoma, head and neck, liver or kidney cancer.

As regards this clone: Within the sample, other DNA sequences also encode this same CDR3. The chain has TRBV5-4 and TRBJ1-5; perhaps TRBD1 as D (6 bases). The germline V gene encodes CDR1 SGHNT and CDR2 YYREEE (reference sequence). The germline V and J ends were trimmed by 1 base and 4 bases, with 6 bases remaining between them. CDR3 size: 13 residues. The CDR3 loop is CASSLQGNQPQHF. CDR3 coding DNA: TGTGCCAGCAGCTTGCAGGGGAATCAGCCCCAGCATTTT.

The sample holds a few counts of this clone. The chain joins TRBV29-1 to TRBJ1-4, with 7 positions matching TRBD1. This CDR3 contains 12 residues. Germline V gene lookup returns CDR1 SQVTM and CDR2 ANQGSEA. After removal of 7 bases from V and 10 bases from J, the junction contained 9 bases not matched to a gene. This CDR3 reads CSARQGGGKLFF. DNA of the CDR3: TGCAGCGCACGACAGGGAGGAGGAAAACTGTTTTTT. Based on the CDR3 plus reference TRBV29-1 and TRBJ1-4, the full variable domain is SAVISQKPSRDICQRGTSLTIQCQVDSQVTMMFWYRQQPGQSLTLIATANQGSEATYESGFVIDKFPISRPNLTFSTLTVSNMSPEDSSIYLCSARQGGGKLFFGSGTQLSVL.

CDR3 nucleotide sequence: TGTGCCAGCAGCGCGACTAGCGGGGGGTTAGAGACCCAGTACTTC. Protein sequence: CASSATSGGLETQYF. This rearrangement joins TRBV7-3 to TRBJ2-5; 13 bases map to TRBD2. CDR1 and CDR2 from the germline V gene are SGHTA and FQGTGA. V shed 5 bases, J shed 4 bases, and the junction held 4 bases outside the gene matches. The CDR3 extends over 15 amino acids.

J is TRBJ2-5 and V is TRBV19, with TRBD1 identical over 10 bases. V lost 0 bases, J lost 3 bases, and 4 bases stayed unmatched. Germline-derived CDR1 and CDR2 are LNHDA and SQIVND (reference sequence). This CDR3 spans 16 amino acids. The CDR3 nucleotides are TGTGCCAGTAGTATAGATGTGACAGGGGGCAAAGAGACCCAGTACTTC. It encodes CASSIDVTGGKETQYF.

The chain couples TRBV6-5 to TRBJ2-7, with D perhaps TRBD2 (6 bases). The V end lost 6 bases, the J end lost 3 bases, and 12 bases lay between the germline ends. This CDR3 spans 13 amino acids. Per the germline V gene, CDR1 is MNHEY and CDR2 is SVGAGI. The CDR3 sequence: CASSQNGGYEQYF. The CDR3 DNA reads TGTGCCAGCAGCCAGAACGGGGGCTACGAGCAGTACTTC.

The gene calls are TRBV7-9 and TRBJ2-7, with 9 bases lining up with TRBD1. Germline assignment: CDR1 SEHNR and CDR2 FQNEAQ (reference sequence). Losses at the gene ends were 4 bases for V and 1 base for J; bases not matched to a gene: 2. The CDR3 is 14 amino acids. The CDR3 DNA follows: TGTGCCAGCAGCTCGGGGACAGGGTCCTACGAGCAGTACTTC. As protein: CASSSGTGSYEQYF.

In this sample, this clone turned up once. CDR3 bases: TGCAGTGCTCCCTCCCTCGGGAAACTGTTTTTT. Its translation is CSAPSLGKLFF. V is TRBV20-1 and J is TRBJ1-4; D is unresolved. V dropped 5 bases and J dropped 11 bases, with 12 bases sitting between them. The germline CDR1 and CDR2 sequences are DFQATT and SNEGSKA (reference sequence). The CDR3 sequence is 11 residues long.

This clone showed up just once. This likely came from a read error, as a far larger clone is one base away. Other DNA variants within this sample encode the same CDR3. The chain is built from TRBV2 and TRBJ2-7; 8 bases agree with TRBD2. V lost 0 bases, J lost 3 bases, and 4 bases stayed unmatched. This CDR3 has 15 amino acids. Germline V gene data show CDR1 as SNHLY and CDR2 as FYNNEI. CDR3 DNA sequence: TGTGCCAGCAGTGAAGCGGGGGCGGGAGGCTACGAGCAGTACTTC. Residues: CASSEAGAGGYEQYF.

The J gene is TRBJ2-7, the V gene TRBV28, with TRBD1 matching 10 bases. Germline values: CDR1 MDHEN, CDR2 SYDVKM. This CDR3 has 15 residues. Trimming took 5 bases from V and 6 from J; bases not matched to a gene: 10. CDR3 coding DNA: TGTGCCAGCAGTGTCCCCGGGACAGGGGATGGCGAGCAGTACTTC. Amino acid sequence: CASSVPGTGDGEQYF.

This sequence joins TRBV18 and TRBJ2-3, with D uncertain. Deletions cut 2 bases from V and 1 base from J, with 4 bases between. Germline V CDR1 and CDR2: KGHSH, LQKENI. There are 13 residues in the CDR3. The CDR3: CASSPTGTDTQYF. CDR3 nucleotide sequence: TGTGCCAGCTCACCAACGGGCACAGATACGCAGTATTTT.

The rearrangement joins TRBV5-1 to TRBJ2-2, with D unresolved. CDR1 is SGHRS and CDR2 is YFSETQ in the germline V gene. This CDR3 has 13 amino acids. V was shortened by 0 bases and J by 6 bases, with 6 bases between the two germline ends. The CDR3 here is CASSLGTAGELFF. The CDR3 DNA sequence: TGCGCCAGCAGCTTGGGGACGGCCGGGGAGCTGTTTTTT.

The chain joins TRBV6-5 to TRBJ2-7; TRBD1 matches 7 bases. Germline loops: CDR1 MNHEY, CDR2 SVGAGI. This CDR3 region has 14 residues. J gave up 2 bases and V 5 bases, and 6 bases lay outside the gene matches. The CDR3 here is CASSRDRTTYEQYF. Here the CDR3 DNA reads TGTGCCAGCAGTAGGGACAGAACAACCTACGAGCAGTACTTC.

The rearrangement links TRBV10-3 to TRBJ2-1; D might be TRBD1 or TRBD2, each matching 5 bases. Between the trimmed V and J ends, which lost 4 bases and 0 bases, there was a span of 10 bases. The CDR3 totals 15 residues. Germline V gene lookup returns CDR1 ENHRY and CDR2 SYGVKD. CDR3 loop: CAISVGDASYNEQFF. In DNA form, the CDR3 reads TGTGCCATCAGTGTCGGGGACGCCTCCTACAATGAGCAGTTCTTC.

The chain joins TRBV28 to TRBJ1-1; the D is unclear. Trimming cost V 7 bases and J 2 bases, with 5 bases left between them. Germline CDR1 and CDR2: MDHEN and SYDVKM. This CDR3 has 11 amino acids. The CDR3 is CASILNTEAFF. For the CDR3, the DNA is TGTGCCAGCATTCTTAACACTGAAGCTTTCTTT.

This sequence joins TRBV6-6 and TRBJ1-5; 11 nucleotides match TRBD1. The germline CDR1 and CDR2 sequences are MNHNY and SVGAGI (reference sequence). This CDR3 has 16 amino acids. Trimming removed 3 bases from V and 5 bases from J; junction bases left unmatched: 6. The CDR3 DNA sequence: TGTGCCAGCAGTTATCCGGACAGGGGGCAGGATCAGCCCCAGCATTTT. Translated, it gives CASSYPDRGQDQPQHF.

The chain uses TRBV6-5 and TRBJ1-4, with 9 bases aligning to TRBD1. Germline values: CDR1 MNHEY, CDR2 SVGAGI. The length of the CDR3 is 14 residues. Germline trimming cut 2 bases from V and 7 bases from J; bases unmatched to any gene: 2. The CDR3 loop reads CASSYTGQGEKLFF. CDR3 nucleotide sequence: TGTGCCAGCAGTTACACGGGACAGGGTGAAAAACTGTTTTTT.

This rearrangement joins TRBV18 to TRBJ1-3; D is unclear. This CDR3 spans 15 amino acids. Trimming stripped 2 bases from V and 1 base from J, with 9 bases between. Germline V CDR1 and CDR2: KGHSH, LQKENI. CDR3 DNA: TGTGCCAGCTCACCAGGGTCTCTATCTGGAAACACCATATATTTT. Protein sequence: CASSPGSLSGNTIYF.

The chain recombines TRBV10-3 with TRBJ2-2; 9 nucleotides align to TRBD2. This CDR3 spans 19 amino acids. V gave up 0 bases and J gave up 4 bases; unmatched junction bases: 12. The V gene's germline CDR1 is ENHRY and CDR2 SYGVKD. This CDR3 reads CAISESLGLASRSTGELFF. The CDR3 bases are TGTGCCATCAGTGAGTCTCTGGGACTAGCATCGAGGAGCACCGGGGAGCTGTTTTTT.

The chain employs TRBV4-1 and TRBJ2-3; D remains ambiguous. Germline V lookup: CDR1 MGHRA, CDR2 YSYEKL. Between the trimmed V and J ends, which lost 1 base and 4 bases, there was a span of 6 bases. This CDR3 spans 13 amino acids. The CDR3: CASSQGRPDTQYF. In DNA, the CDR3 is TGCGCCAGCAGCCAAGGTCGGCCAGATACGCAGTATTTT.

CDR3 region: CASSLATTYNEQFF. The CDR3 DNA reads TGTGCCAGCAGCTTGGCCACCACCTACAATGAGCAGTTCTTC. The chain uses TRBV5-5 and TRBJ2-1; D gene ambiguous. The CDR3 is 14 residues long. The germline V gene encodes CDR1 SGHKS and CDR2 YYEKEE (reference sequence). Trimming shortened V by 0 bases and J by 2 bases, and 6 bases separated the two germline ends.

V usage is TRBV28 and J usage is TRBJ1-2; TRBD1 matches at 12 bases. From germline, CDR1 is MDHEN and CDR2 SYDVKM. CDR3 length equals 16 residues. J lost 1 base, V lost 6 bases, and 6 bases had no gene match. CDR3 protein: CASRGQGARDNYGYTF. CDR3 DNA: TGTGCCAGCAGGGGACAGGGGGCTCGTGATAACTATGGCTACACCTTC.

This rearrangement joins TRBV28 to TRBJ2-1; a possible D gene is TRBD2 (6 bases). Trimming left V 3 bases short and J 1 base short, with 10 bases between. CDR3 size: 15 residues. The V gene's germline CDR1 is MDHEN and CDR2 SYDVKM. The CDR3 DNA reads as TGTGCCAGCAGTTTCTCGGGAGTGTCCTACAATGAGCAGTTCTTC. Its translation is CASSFSGVSYNEQFF.

V and J are TRBV18 and TRBJ2-4; TRBD1 matches at 8 bases. The length of the CDR3 is 16 residues. Germline CDR1 reads KGHSH; CDR2 reads LQKENI. The V and J ends lost 0 bases and 2 bases, in that order; junction bases with no gene match: 3. The CDR3 DNA reads TGTGCCAGCTCACCACCCGGACAGGGCTCCAAAAACATTCAGTACTTC. Amino acid sequence: CASSPPGQGSKNIQYF. Based on the CDR3 plus reference TRBV18 and TRBJ2-4, the full variable domain is NAGVMQNPRHLVRRRGQEARLRCSPMKGHSHVYWYRQLPEEGLKFMVYLQKENIIDESGMPKERFSAEFPKEGPSILRIQQVVRGDSAAYFCASSPPGQGSKNIQYFGAGTRLSVL.

The rearrangement links TRBV11-2 to TRBJ2-7; D gene uncertain. Trimming cost V 2 bases and J 2 bases, with 7 bases left between them. Germline CDR1 reads SGHAT; CDR2 reads FQNNGV. CDR3 length: 13 residues. CDR3 DNA sequence: TGTGCCAGCAGCTTATTACACACCTACGAGCAGTACTTC. This gives the protein CASSLLHTYEQYF.

V usage is TRBV9 and J usage is TRBJ2-3, with 10 bases lining up with TRBD2. Germline V gene data show CDR1 as SGDLS and CDR2 as YYNGEE. The CDR3 spans 15 residues. Trimming at V came to 2 bases and at J to 4 bases, leaving 4 bases not matched to a gene. CDR3 coding DNA: TGTGCCAGCAGCGTGCTAGCGGGAGAGTCAGATACGCAGTATTTT. Amino acids: CASSVLAGESDTQYF. Complete variable domain (other parts from reference TRBV9 and TRBJ2-3): DSGVTQTPKHLITATGQRVTLRCSPRSGDLSVYWYQQSLDQGLQFLIQYYNGEERAKGNILERFSAQQFPDLHSELNLSSLELGDSALYFCASSVLAGESDTQYFGPGTRLTVL.

This clone has only one observation. The rearrangement joins TRBV19 to TRBJ1-4; 9 bases align to TRBD1. From germline, CDR1 is LNHDA and CDR2 SQIVND (reference sequence). Trimming at V came to 3 bases and at J to 6 bases, leaving 8 bases not matched to a gene. CDR3 length: 16 amino acids. CDR3 protein: CASSILRTGADEKLFF. The CDR3 region has the DNA TGTGCCAGTAGTATCCTTCGGACAGGGGCTGATGAAAAACTGTTTTTT.